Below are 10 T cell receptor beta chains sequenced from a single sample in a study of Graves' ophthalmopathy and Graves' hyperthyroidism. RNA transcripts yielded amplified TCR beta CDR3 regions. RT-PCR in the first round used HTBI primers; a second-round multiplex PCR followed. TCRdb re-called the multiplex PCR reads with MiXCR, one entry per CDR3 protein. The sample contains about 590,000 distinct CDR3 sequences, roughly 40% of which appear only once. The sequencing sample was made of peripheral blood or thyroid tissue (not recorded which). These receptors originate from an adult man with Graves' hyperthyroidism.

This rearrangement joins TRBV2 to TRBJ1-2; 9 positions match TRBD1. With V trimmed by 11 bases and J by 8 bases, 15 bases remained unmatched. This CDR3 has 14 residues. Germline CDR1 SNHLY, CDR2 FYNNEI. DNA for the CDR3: TGTGCCGACTCCCCGGGACAGGGCGATGAGGGCTACACCTTC. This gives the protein CADSPGQGDEGYTF.

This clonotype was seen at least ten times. This CDR3 reads CSVRQGGTGANVLTF. CDR3 sequence (DNA): TGCAGCGTTCGCCAGGGGGGCACTGGGGCCAACGTCCTGACTTTC. This chain joins TRBV29-1 and TRBJ2-6, with a tentative D call TRBD1 (7 bases). The CDR3 covers 15 residues. V gave up 5 bases and J gave up 2 bases, with 13 bases separating them. Germline assignment: CDR1 SQVTM and CDR2 ANQGSEA.

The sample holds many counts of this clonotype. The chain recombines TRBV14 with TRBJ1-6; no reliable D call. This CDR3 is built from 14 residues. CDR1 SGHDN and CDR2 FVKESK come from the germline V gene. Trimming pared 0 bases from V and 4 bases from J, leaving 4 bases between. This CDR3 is CASSQESYNSPLHF. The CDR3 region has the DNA TGTGCCAGCAGCCAAGAATCATATAATTCACCCCTCCACTTT.

The CDR3 region has the DNA TGTGCCATCAGTGAAGGACAGGTGTACTTGAACACTGAAGCTTTCTTT. Encoded protein: CAISEGQVYLNTEAFF. The V call is TRBV10-3, the J call TRBJ1-1; 7 bases fit TRBD1. J was trimmed by 0 bases and V by 3 bases; bases with no gene match: 7. The CDR3 has 16 amino acids. Germline V gives CDR1 ENHRY, CDR2 SYGVKD.

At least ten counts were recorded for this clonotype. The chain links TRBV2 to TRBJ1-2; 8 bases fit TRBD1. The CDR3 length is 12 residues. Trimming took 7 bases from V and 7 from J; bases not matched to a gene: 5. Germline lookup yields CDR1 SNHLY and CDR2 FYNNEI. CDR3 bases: TGTGCCAGCATTCAGGGGGCGGGTGGCTACACCTTC. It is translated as CASIQGAGGYTF.

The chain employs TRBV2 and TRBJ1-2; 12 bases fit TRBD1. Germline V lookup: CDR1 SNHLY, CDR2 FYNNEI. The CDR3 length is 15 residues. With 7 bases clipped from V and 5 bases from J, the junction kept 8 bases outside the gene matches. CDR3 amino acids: CASTLGQGAGYGYTF. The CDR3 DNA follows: TGTGCCAGCACTCTGGGACAGGGGGCTGGGTATGGCTACACCTTC. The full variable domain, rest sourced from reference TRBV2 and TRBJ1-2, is EPEVTQTPSHQVTQMGQEVILRCVPISNHLYFYWYRQILGQKVEFLVSFYNNEISEKSEIFDDQFSVERPDGSNFTLKIRSTKLEDSAMYFCASTLGQGAGYGYTFGSGTRLTVV.

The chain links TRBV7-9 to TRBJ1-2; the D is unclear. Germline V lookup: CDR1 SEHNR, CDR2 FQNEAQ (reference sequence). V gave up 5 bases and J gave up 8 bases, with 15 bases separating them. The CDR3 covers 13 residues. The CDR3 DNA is TGTGCCAGCAGCCTGGGCCCCGAGGAAGGCTACACCTTC. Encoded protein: CASSLGPEEGYTF.

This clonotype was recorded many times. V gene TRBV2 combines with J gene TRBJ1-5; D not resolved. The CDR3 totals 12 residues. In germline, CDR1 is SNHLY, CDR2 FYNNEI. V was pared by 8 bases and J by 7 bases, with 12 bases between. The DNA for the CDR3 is TGTGCCAGCGGGAGGCGACAACAGCCCCAGCATTTT. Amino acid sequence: CASGRRQQPQHF. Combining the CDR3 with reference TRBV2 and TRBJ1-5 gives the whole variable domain EPEVTQTPSHQVTQMGQEVILRCVPISNHLYFYWYRQILGQKVEFLVSFYNNEISEKSEIFDDQFSVERPDGSNFTLKIRSTKLEDSAMYFCASGRRQQPQHFGDGTRLSIL.

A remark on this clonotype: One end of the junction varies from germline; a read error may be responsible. The CDR3 loop is CSARGTSGRANF. CDR3 nucleotides: TGCAGTGCTAGAGGGACTAGCGGGAGGGCCAACTTC. The gene calls are TRBV20-1 and TRBJ2-5; TRBD2 aligns across 15 bases. This CDR3 is built from 12 residues. Germline V gene data show CDR1 as DFQATT and CDR2 as SNEGSKA (reference sequence).

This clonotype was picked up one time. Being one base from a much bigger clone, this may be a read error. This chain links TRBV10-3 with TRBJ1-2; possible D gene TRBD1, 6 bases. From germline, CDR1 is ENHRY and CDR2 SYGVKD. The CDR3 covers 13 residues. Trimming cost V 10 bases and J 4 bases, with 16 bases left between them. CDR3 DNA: TGTGCCAGCGGTGACAGGCTTACCTATGGCTACACCTTC. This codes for CASGDRLTYGYTF.